This TCR beta chain comes out of a study of shared clonotypes between healthy human individuals. Study-level information: Three CD4 naive, three CD4 memory, two CD8 naive and one CD8 memory plate were used per donor.

The protocol was immunoSEQ multiplex PCR, while the TCRdb copy is restricted to in-frame clones and leaves out a portion. The sample lists roughly 2.1 million clones; about 93% were seen once. Only CD45RO-negative cells positively selected for CCR7 counted as naive CD8 cells, so terminally differentiated effector memory CD45RA+ cells were excluded. The CDR3 contains 17 residues. J was trimmed by 7 bases and V by 0 bases; bases with no gene match: 12. The V gene is TRBV23-1, the J gene TRBJ1-5; TRBD1 matches at 7 bases. TRBV23-1 is marked as an open reading frame, function uncertain. This clonotype was obtained from a man between 18 and 29 years old in good health. Some clones in this sample may be carry-over from other donors' samples. Sequencing was done on a sample of naive CD8+ T cells from PBMCs. CDR3 in DNA: TGCGCCAGCAGTCAATCTCAGGGGGTTTACAGGGGCCAGCCCCAGCATTTT. As protein: CASSQSQGVYRGQPQHF.